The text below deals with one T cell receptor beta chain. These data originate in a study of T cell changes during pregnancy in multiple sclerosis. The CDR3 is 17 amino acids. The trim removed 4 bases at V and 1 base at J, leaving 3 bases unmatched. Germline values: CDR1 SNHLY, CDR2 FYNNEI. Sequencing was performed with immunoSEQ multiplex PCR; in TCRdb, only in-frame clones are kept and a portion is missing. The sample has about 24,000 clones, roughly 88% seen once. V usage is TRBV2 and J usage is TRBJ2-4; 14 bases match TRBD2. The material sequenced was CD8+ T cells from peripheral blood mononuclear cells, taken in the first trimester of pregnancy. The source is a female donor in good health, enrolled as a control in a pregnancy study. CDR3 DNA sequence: TGTGCCAGCAGTGGACTAGCGGGGGGGCCGGCCAAAAACATTCAGTACTTC. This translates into CASSGLAGGPAKNIQYF.